These 2 T cell receptor beta chains originate from one sample sequenced in a study of shared clonotypes between healthy human individuals. Data came from immunoSEQ multiplex PCR; TCRdb stores just in-frame clones and leaves some out. The data hold roughly 680,000 clones, with approximately 72% observed a single time. Sequencing was done on a sample of memory CD4+ T cells sorted from blood. Subset: CD45RA-negative fraction. These receptor sequences come from a woman between 25 and 40 years old in good health.

The chain employs TRBV10-3 and TRBJ1-1, with D maybe TRBD1 (5 bases). The CDR3 extends over 13 amino acids. V was cut by 8 bases and J by 7 bases, with 17 bases left in between. Germline CDR1 is ENHRY and CDR2 is SYGVKD. CDR3 sequence (DNA): TGTGCCATCGGGGGTTCGACGGCCTATGAAGCTTTCTTT. Amino acids: CAIGGSTAYEAFF.

The chain links TRBV7-2 to TRBJ1-5; D call uncertain. The V and J ends lost 5 bases and 0 bases respectively, with 17 bases between them. There are 17 residues in the CDR3. Germline-derived CDR1 and CDR2 are SGHTA and FQGNSA. The DNA of the CDR3 is TGTGCCAGCAGCCCTTCAACCACATGGGATAGCAATCAGCCCCAGCATTTT. Amino acids: CASSPSTTWDSNQPQHF. Full variable domain (missing parts from reference TRBV7-2 and TRBJ1-5): GAGVSQSPSNKVTEKGKDVELRCDPISGHTALYWYRQSLGQGLEFLIYFQGNSAPDKSGLPSDRFSAERTGGSVSTLTIQRTQQEDSAVYLCASSPSTTWDSNQPQHFGDGTRLSIL.